This T cell receptor beta chain was sequenced during a study of blood T cell repertoires in COVID-19 (dated by TCRdb to the early 2020s). The study in broad terms: Samples covering the acute and convalescent phases of COVID-19 were provided by collaborators in the United States, Italy and Spain. The prospective study material was composed of cDNA or gDNA derived from T cells, B-cell-depleted T cells, or PBMCs. Subjects who had been exposed to COVID-19, were actively infected with it, or had recovered from it provided the deeply sampled blood TCRbeta repertoires that made up the dataset. The repertoires were released in a freely available public database meant as a resource for research on the immune response to SARS-CoV-2. The samples were drawn from the first 160 participants of the ongoing ImmuneRACE study and from 1,254 subjects provided by 6 global collaborators. The sample metadata nearly always contained a de-identified subject ID, COVID-19 status, age in years and sex. Where available, HLA class I and class II types were taken from metadata supplied by the sample provider and were not determined by assay-based typing.

The CDR3 numbers 14 residues from cysteine through phenylalanine. Of the read, only the CDR3 DNA is kept; its 42 bases are in frame from base 1. V is clipped by 2 bases and J by 8 bases, and the sequence between their germline boundaries is 10 bases long. Per the germline V gene (reference sequence), SGHAT is the CDR1 and FQDESV is the CDR2. Regarding this clone: Its antigen is not yet known. No much larger clonotype is one base removed from it; base qualities were not supplied.

Overall study results and their limits: How much clinical and demographic metadata was included differed by source and by participant, and the metadata was provided uncurated.

TCRbeta CDR3 regions were amplified from genomic DNA by means of the immunoSEQ Assay, a bias-controlled multiplex PCR. For the original study's pipeline: The number of nucleated cells in each sample was estimated by amplification of reference gene primers within the assay. To quantify the absolute abundance of each unique TCRbeta CDR3 rearrangement, sequence reads were collapsed and filtered. For each sample, productive Simpson clonality was calculated by taking the square root of Simpson's diversity index across productive rearrangements. TCRdb's version of the immuneACCESS table is confined to in-frame rearrangements and falls short of the full clone set. An unresolved V gene accounts for under half of the shortfall where checked; the remainder is of unknown origin. V and J calls and clone size are copied from that table; D and trimming were computed from the DNA. For this sample there are tens of thousands of clones; more than 70% appear just once. The top ten hold about 21% of the sample.

The collaborating institutions used their own protocols to collect whole blood in K2EDTA tubes. For TCRbeta analysis, collaborators shipped samples in one of three forms: frozen whole blood, isolated PBMCs, or DNA extracted from either of those sample types. Sequencing was performed on peripheral blood. The chain is assembled from TRBV11-1 and TRBJ1-6; TRBD1 might be the D gene, on 6 matching bases. This TCR derives from a woman in her forties or fifties with active or convalescent COVID-19. The CDR3 amino acid sequence is: CASSLSGTYSPLHF. In nucleotides, the sequence is TGTGCCAGCAGCTTAAGCGGGACATATTCACCCCTCCACTTT.